One sample yielded the 18 T cell receptor beta chains listed below, sequenced in a study of cytomegalovirus exposure and HLA in healthy donors. Researchers ran the PCR with 60 Vbeta and 13 Jbeta primers. TCRdb's table, derived via immunoSEQ multiplex PCR, lists solely in-frame clones and lacks some. The repertoire holds around 150,000 clones, with under 90% as singletons. Material for sequencing was PBMCs. The receptors shown here come from a man aged 25-45 years in good health and CMV-seronegative.

The chain is built from TRBV5-4 and TRBJ2-6; D remains ambiguous. V lost 0 bases, J lost 2 bases, and 9 bases lay in between. The CDR3 has 16 amino acids. Looked up from germline, CDR1 is SGHNT and CDR2 is YYREEE (reference sequence). The CDR3 reads CASSLAELTGANVLTF. Written as DNA, the CDR3 is TGTGCCAGCAGCTTGGCCGAGCTGACTGGGGCCAACGTCCTGACTTTC.

The V and J genes are TRBV2 and TRBJ1-1, with D possibly being TRBD1 (5 bases). The V gene's germline CDR1 is SNHLY and CDR2 FYNNEI. The CDR3 sequence is 15 residues long. V was trimmed by 1 base and J by 4 bases, leaving 13 bases between them. CDR3 coding DNA: TGTGCCAGCAGTGAAGGTCACAGGTACGGCACTGAAGCTTTCTTT. This sequence encodes CASSEGHRYGTEAFF.

Points on this clone: Other nucleotide sequences from this sample produce the same CDR3. The chain joins TRBV7-2 to TRBJ2-7, with 8 bases matching TRBD2. Germline CDR1 is SGHTA and CDR2 is FQGNSA. Trimming cost V 7 bases and J 3 bases; bases outside gene matches: 14. The CDR3 has 16 residues. DNA for the CDR3: TGTGCCAGCACCCTAGAGGGGGGACTAGGAGACTACGAGCAGTACTTC. Protein sequence: CASTLEGGLGDYEQYF. Full variable domain (missing parts from reference TRBV7-2 and TRBJ2-7): GAGVSQSPSNKVTEKGKDVELRCDPISGHTALYWYRQSLGQGLEFLIYFQGNSAPDKSGLPSDRFSAERTGGSVSTLTIQRTQQEDSAVYLCASTLEGGLGDYEQYFGPGTRLTVT.

This chain links TRBV19 with TRBJ2-7; the D gene is possibly TRBD1 (6 bases). The length of the CDR3 is 15 residues. Trimming stripped 3 bases from V and 3 bases from J, with 15 bases between. The V gene's germline CDR1 is LNHDA and CDR2 SQIVND (reference sequence). This CDR3 is CASSISDSLGYEQYF. As DNA, the CDR3 is TGTGCCAGTAGTATCTCGGACAGCTTAGGCTACGAGCAGTACTTC.

The V gene is TRBV4-3, the J gene TRBJ1-2, with 7 bases fitting TRBD1. Germline V gives CDR1 LGHNA, CDR2 YSLEER. This CDR3 has 17 amino acids. The J segment lost 8 bases and the V segment lost 0 bases, leaving 15 bases of the junction unmatched. Here the CDR3 DNA reads TGCGCCAGCAGCCAAGATCCTGACAGGGAGGAGGCGCAGGGCTACACCTTC. Protein sequence: CASSQDPDREEAQGYTF.

This clone has a single count. The genes are TRBV4-3 and TRBJ2-1, with 10 positions matching TRBD1. Germline V gene lookup returns CDR1 LGHNA and CDR2 YSLEER. Unmatched junction bases numbered 16, after V lost 4 bases and J lost 1 base. This CDR3 spans 20 amino acids. CDR3 nucleotide sequence: TGCGCCAGCAGCCGTGTATACCGGGACAGGGGCCTTCTATCCTACAATGAGCAGTTCTTC. This gives the protein CASSRVYRDRGLLSYNEQFF.

The gene calls are TRBV9 and TRBJ2-6, with D possibly being TRBD1 (6 bases). Trimming took 4 bases from V and 4 from J, leaving 9 bases between them. Germline V lookup: CDR1 SGDLS, CDR2 YYNGEE. This CDR3 has 14 residues. The CDR3 DNA reads as TGTGCCAGCAGCCTCGGGACAGGGGCCAACGTCCTGACTTTC. Translating gives CASSLGTGANVLTF.

The rearrangement links TRBV27 to TRBJ1-1, with 9 bases lining up with TRBD1. Germline CDR1 and CDR2: MNHEY and SMNVEV (reference sequence). The CDR3 has 13 residues. The J segment lost 7 bases and the V segment lost 5 bases, leaving 5 bases of the junction unmatched. CDR3 sequence: CASSITTGGEAFF. In nucleotides, the CDR3 is TGTGCCAGCAGTATTACGACAGGGGGTGAAGCTTTCTTT.

The chain links TRBV7-6 to TRBJ1-1; a weak D match, TRBD1 (5 bases). With 1 base removed from V and 0 bases from J, the gap between germline ends came to 15 bases. CDR1 is SGHVS, CDR2 FNYEAQ, per germline. The CDR3 is made up of 17 amino acids. The CDR3 coding sequence is TGTGCCAGCAGCTTAGGTCGGGGGGAAATCATGAACACTGAAGCTTTCTTT. Translation: CASSLGRGEIMNTEAFF.

This clone has only a few counts. V and J are TRBV27 and TRBJ1-1; TRBD1 matches at 7 bases. V dropped 6 bases and J dropped 9; count of bases not matched to a gene: 10. Germline assignment: CDR1 MNHEY and CDR2 SMNVEV (reference sequence). The length of the CDR3 is 13 residues. The CDR3 region is CASSVLRDSQAFF. The DNA of the CDR3 is TGTGCCAGCAGCGTGCTTCGGGACAGTCAAGCTTTCTTT.

The gene calls are TRBV5-4 and TRBJ2-2, with 8 bases identical to TRBD2. There are 15 residues in the CDR3. Germline CDR1 and CDR2: SGHNT and YYREEE (reference sequence). V was pared by 9 bases and J by 1 base, with 8 bases of the junction left unmatched. CDR3 DNA sequence: TGTGCCACCCTAATAGCGGGACTGAACACCGGGGAGCTGTTTTTT. Residues: CATLIAGLNTGELFF.

The genes are TRBV18 and TRBJ1-6; 7 positions match TRBD1. This CDR3 region has 15 residues. Germline CDR1 KGHSH, CDR2 LQKENI. Losses at the gene ends were 2 bases for V and 9 bases for J; bases not matched to a gene: 7. CDR3 amino acids: CASSPENRGGSPLHF. In nucleotides, the CDR3 is TGTGCCAGCTCACCAGAAAACAGGGGAGGTTCACCCCTCCACTTT.

A single count supports this clone. The chain recombines TRBV7-9 with TRBJ1-1; D not resolved. Germline values: CDR1 SEHNR, CDR2 FQNEAQ (reference sequence). V dropped 0 bases and J dropped 6 bases, with 11 bases sitting between them. This CDR3 is built from 14 residues. In DNA, the CDR3 is TGTGCCAGCAGCTTAGCCCCCAGGATAGCTGAAGCTTTCTTT. Translation: CASSLAPRIAEAFF.

The chain has TRBV5-1 and TRBJ2-3; D perhaps matches TRBD1 (6 bases). Germline CDR1 SGHRS, CDR2 YFSETQ. Trimming removed 0 bases at V and 1 base at J, with 9 bases between. The CDR3 has 15 amino acids. The CDR3 sequence: CASSLGQDRTDTQYF. The CDR3 DNA reads TGCGCCAGCAGCTTGGGACAGGACCGCACAGATACGCAGTATTTT. Supplemented by reference TRBV5-1 and TRBJ2-3, the full variable domain reads KAGVTQTPRYLIKTRGQQVTLSCSPISGHRSVSWYQQTPGQGLQFLFEYFSETQRNKGNFPGRFSGRQFSNSRSEMNVSTLELGDSALYLCASSLGQDRTDTQYFGPGTRLTVL.

The rearrangement joins TRBV5-4 to TRBJ2-2, with D perhaps matching TRBD2 (8 bases). Looked up from germline, CDR1 is SGHNT and CDR2 is YYREEE (reference sequence). Trimming stripped 3 bases from V and 4 bases from J, with 19 bases between. The CDR3 spans 17 residues. CDR3 nucleotide sequence: TGTGCCAGCAGCTCCCCGGGGGGGACAGTTTCCACCGGGGAGCTGTTTTTT. It translates to CASSSPGGTVSTGELFF. The full variable domain, with the rest looked up from reference TRBV5-4 and TRBJ2-2, is ETGVTQSPTHLIKTRGQQVTLRCSSQSGHNTVSWYQQALGQGPQFIFQYYREEENGRGNFPPRFSGLQFPNYSSELNVNALELDDSALYLCASSSPGGTVSTGELFFGEGSRLTVL.

The chain joins TRBV28 to TRBJ1-5; TRBD1 matches 8 bases. CDR3 length equals 15 residues. Germline V CDR1 and CDR2: MDHEN, SYDVKM. The J segment lost 7 bases and the V segment lost 9 bases, leaving 14 bases of the junction unmatched. The CDR3 spells CASDRGPTFGQPQHF. In nucleotides, the CDR3 is TGTGCCAGTGACAGGGGCCCGACCTTCGGGCAGCCCCAGCATTTT.

The chain employs TRBV30 and TRBJ2-6; possibly TRBD2 for D (5 bases). Between the trimmed V and J ends, which lost 4 bases and 2 bases, there was a span of 6 bases. CDR3 length: 13 residues. Germline values: CDR1 GTSNPN, CDR2 SVGIG (reference sequence). The CDR3 region has the DNA TGTGCCTGGATGGAGGCTGGGGCCAACGTCCTGACTTTC. It is translated as CAWMEAGANVLTF.

In this sample, this clone turned up a few times. The chain carries TRBV7-3 and TRBJ2-7, with 16 bases identical to TRBD2. The CDR3 sequence is 16 residues long. Germline CDR1 is SGHTA and CDR2 is FQGTGA. Germline trimming cut 5 bases from V and 4 bases from J; bases unmatched to any gene: 5. The DNA of the CDR3 is TGTGCCAGCAGCCCCGGGACTAGCGGGGGGGCATACGAGCAGTACTTC. Residues: CASSPGTSGGAYEQYF.